The rows below give T cell receptor beta chains drawn from one sample of a study of blood T cell repertoires in COVID-19. TCRdb's copy holds only in-frame clones and misses some; the assay was immunoSEQ multiplex PCR. The sample has about 140,000 clones, under 90% seen once; the top ten hold approximately 3.6%. Sequencing used peripheral blood. The origin of the receptors is a man in his sixties or seventies who had recovered from COVID-19. The CDR3 runs from the conserved cysteine through the conserved F or W. The D gene is left open where the match is weak. The size entry is marked missing in some rows and otherwise reads once, few, many or a size class.

clone size: .
D gene: TRBD1
CDR3 length: 13
V gene: TRBV10-2
J gene: TRBJ1-1
CDR3 protein: CASSATGATEAFF
CDR3 DNA: TGCGCCAGCAGCGCGACAGGGGCCACTGAAGCTTTCTTT

clone size: .
D gene: .
CDR3 length: 16
V gene: TRBV21-1
J gene: TRBJ2-3
CDR3 protein: CASSVRGTGPTDTQYF
CDR3 DNA: TGTGCCAGCAGCGTTCGCGGGACAGGACCCACAGATACGCAGTATTTT

clone size: .
D gene: TRBD2
CDR3 length: 16
V gene: TRBV30
J gene: TRBJ2-3
CDR3 protein: CAWSVFAGGPPDTQYF
CDR3 DNA: TGTGCCTGGAGTGTATTTGCGGGAGGGCCTCCAGATACGCAGTATTTT

clone size: .
D gene: TRBD2
CDR3 length: 16
V gene: TRBV11-2
J gene: TRBJ2-2
CDR3 protein: CASRKAGTRVPGELFF
CDR3 DNA: TGTGCCAGCAGGAAAGCCGGGACTAGGGTCCCCGGGGAGCTGTTTTTT

clone size: .
D gene: TRBD2
CDR3 length: 16
V gene: TRBV5-1
J gene: TRBJ2-2
CDR3 protein: CASSLLAGGSTGELFF
CDR3 DNA: TGCGCCAGCAGCTTACTAGCGGGAGGTAGCACCGGGGAGCTGTTTTTT

clone size: once
D gene: TRBD1
CDR3 length: 12
V gene: TRBV9
J gene: TRBJ1-1
CDR3 protein: CASSNGQGRAFF
CDR3 DNA: TGTGCCAGCAGTAATGGACAGGGACGAGCTTTCTTT

clone size: .
D gene: TRBD2
CDR3 length: 18
V gene: TRBV19
J gene: TRBJ2-2
CDR3 protein: CASSLRPLAGGLVGELFF
CDR3 DNA: TGTGCCAGTAGTCTTCGACCACTAGCGGGAGGGTTGGTCGGGGAGCTGTTTTTT

clone size: .
D gene: .
CDR3 length: 11
V gene: TRBV7-2
J gene: TRBJ2-1
CDR3 protein: CASSLIREQFF
CDR3 DNA: TGTGCCAGCAGCTTAATTCGGGAGCAGTTCTTC

clone size: .
D gene: .
CDR3 length: 13
V gene: TRBV12-3/TRBV12-4
J gene: TRBJ2-3
CDR3 protein: CASTIGAEDTQYF
CDR3 DNA: TGTGCCAGCACAATAGGGGCTGAAGATACGCAGTATTTT

clone size: .
D gene: .
CDR3 length: 12
V gene: TRBV27
J gene: TRBJ2-7
CDR3 protein: CASSWSTYEQYF
CDR3 DNA: TGTGCCAGCAGTTGGAGTACCTACGAGCAGTACTTC

clone size: once
D gene: .
CDR3 length: 17
V gene: TRBV7-9
J gene: TRBJ1-1
CDR3 protein: CASTSSALHMRATEAFF
CDR3 DNA: TGTGCCAGCACCTCCTCAGCGCTCCACATGAGAGCCACTGAAGCTTTCTTT

clone size: .
D gene: TRBD1
CDR3 length: 14
V gene: TRBV7-9
J gene: TRBJ1-2
CDR3 protein: CASSFASGGYGYTF
CDR3 DNA: TGTGCCAGCAGCTTTGCGTCAGGGGGCTATGGCTACACCTTC

clone size: .
D gene: TRBD1
CDR3 length: 13
V gene: TRBV24-1
J gene: TRBJ2-7
CDR3 protein: CATRRTGSYEQYF
CDR3 DNA: TGTGCCACCCGTAGGACAGGCTCCTACGAGCAGTACTTC

clone size: .
D gene: .
CDR3 length: 17
V gene: TRBV18
J gene: TRBJ2-2
CDR3 protein: CASSRTFGGPNTGELFF
CDR3 DNA: TGTGCCAGCTCACGAACGTTTGGGGGCCCCAACACCGGGGAGCTGTTTTTT

clone size: .
D gene: TRBD1
CDR3 length: 15
V gene: TRBV5-4
J gene: TRBJ2-2
CDR3 protein: CASSFGQGNTGELFF
CDR3 DNA: TGTGCCAGCAGCTTTGGACAGGGTAACACCGGGGAGCTGTTTTTT

clone size: .
D gene: TRBD1
CDR3 length: 15
V gene: TRBV19
J gene: TRBJ2-1
CDR3 protein: CASSLGTGVNNEQFF
CDR3 DNA: TGTGCCAGTAGTCTAGGGACAGGTGTAAACAATGAGCAGTTCTTC

clone size: .
D gene: TRBD1
CDR3 length: 15
V gene: TRBV5-4
J gene: TRBJ2-5
CDR3 protein: CASSLGARGWETQYF
CDR3 DNA: TGTGCCAGCAGCCTAGGAGCCAGGGGGTGGGAGACCCAGTACTTC

clone size: .
D gene: TRBD1
CDR3 length: 15
V gene: TRBV7-2
J gene: TRBJ1-2
CDR3 protein: CASSLAEGGYYGYTF
CDR3 DNA: TGTGCCAGCAGCTTAGCGGAAGGGGGCTACTATGGCTACACCTTC

clone size: once
D gene: .
CDR3 length: 14
V gene: TRBV6-5
J gene: TRBJ2-7
CDR3 protein: CASSPNSISYEQYF
CDR3 DNA: TGTGCCAGCAGTCCGAACTCAATATCCTACGAGCAGTACTTC

clone size: .
D gene: .
CDR3 length: 13
V gene: TRBV27
J gene: TRBJ1-1
CDR3 protein: CASSRGVGSEAFF
CDR3 DNA: TGTGCCAGCAGTCGGGGAGTAGGGTCTGAAGCTTTCTTT

clone size: few
D gene: TRBD1
CDR3 length: 14
V gene: TRBV29-1
J gene: TRBJ1-2
CDR3 protein: CSVWDRARDYGYTF
CDR3 DNA: TGCAGCGTGTGGGACAGGGCTCGGGACTATGGCTACACCTTC

clone size: .
D gene: TRBD2
CDR3 length: 17
V gene: TRBV5-1
J gene: TRBJ2-1
CDR3 protein: CASSLGLGLAGAHEQFF
CDR3 DNA: TGCGCCAGCAGCTTGGGGCTCGGACTAGCGGGAGCGCATGAGCAGTTCTTC

clone size: once
D gene: .
CDR3 length: 17
V gene: TRBV11-2
J gene: TRBJ2-5
CDR3 protein: CASSLGGWGRGEETQYF
CDR3 DNA: TGTGCCAGCAGCTTAGGCGGGTGGGGCAGGGGTGAGGAGACCCAGTACTTC

clone size: .
D gene: .
CDR3 length: 13
V gene: TRBV15
J gene: TRBJ1-5
CDR3 protein: CATSGKGDQPQHF
CDR3 DNA: TGTGCCACCAGCGGAAAAGGGGATCAGCCCCAGCATTTT

clone size: .
D gene: .
CDR3 length: 16
V gene: TRBV6-2/TRBV6-3
J gene: TRBJ2-3
CDR3 protein: CASSPWASSFTDTQYF
CDR3 DNA: TGTGCCAGCAGCCCCTGGGCTAGCAGCTTCACAGATACGCAGTATTTT

clone size: .
D gene: .
CDR3 length: 12
V gene: TRBV14
J gene: TRBJ1-5
CDR3 protein: CASSAGYQPQHF
CDR3 DNA: TGTGCCAGCAGCGCAGGGTATCAGCCCCAGCATTTT

clone size: .
D gene: TRBD2
CDR3 length: 19
V gene: TRBV9
J gene: TRBJ2-1
CDR3 protein: CASSVGASGRAPLGNEQFF
CDR3 DNA: TGTGCCAGCAGCGTAGGAGCCAGCGGGAGGGCTCCGTTAGGTAATGAGCAGTTCTTC

clone size: few
D gene: TRBD1
CDR3 length: 14
V gene: TRBV7-9
J gene: TRBJ2-2
CDR3 protein: CASTLGQGAGELFF
CDR3 DNA: TGTGCCAGCACCCTCGGACAGGGGGCCGGGGAGCTGTTTTTT

clone size: .
D gene: .
CDR3 length: 13
V gene: TRBV5-1
J gene: TRBJ1-5
CDR3 protein: CASSLSGDQPQHF
CDR3 DNA: TGCGCCAGCAGCTTGTCAGGGGACCAGCCCCAGCATTTT

clone size: .
D gene: .
CDR3 length: 20
V gene: TRBV11-2
J gene: TRBJ2-2
CDR3 protein: CASSLDLTAPFFFGTGELFF
CDR3 DNA: TGTGCCAGCAGCTTAGATCTGACAGCCCCATTCTTTTTTGGGACCGGGGAGCTGTTTTTT

clone size: .
D gene: .
CDR3 length: 14
V gene: TRBV5-6
J gene: TRBJ2-5
CDR3 protein: CASSSGPMQETQYF
CDR3 DNA: TGTGCCAGCAGCTCTGGCCCCATGCAGGAGACCCAGTACTTC

clone size: .
D gene: .
CDR3 length: 14
V gene: TRBV7-3
J gene: TRBJ2-1
CDR3 protein: CASSISAGYNEQFF
CDR3 DNA: TGTGCCAGCAGCATTTCTGCGGGGTACAATGAGCAGTTCTTC

clone size: .
D gene: .
CDR3 length: 12
V gene: TRBV5-6
J gene: TRBJ2-7
CDR3 protein: CASSRHPSEQYF
CDR3 DNA: TGTGCCAGCAGCAGACACCCCTCCGAGCAGTACTTC

clone size: .
D gene: TRBD2
CDR3 length: 15
V gene: TRBV14
J gene: TRBJ2-1
CDR3 protein: CASSIAGSGNNEQFF
CDR3 DNA: TGTGCCAGCAGCATCGCGGGTAGCGGGAACAATGAGCAGTTCTTC

clone size: .
D gene: .
CDR3 length: 13
V gene: TRBV4-1
J gene: TRBJ1-1
CDR3 protein: CASGRGDYTEAFF
CDR3 DNA: TGCGCCAGCGGGCGGGGGGATTACACTGAAGCTTTCTTT

clone size: .
D gene: .
CDR3 length: 15
V gene: TRBV6-5
J gene: TRBJ1-5
CDR3 protein: CASSTGQVGNQPQHF
CDR3 DNA: TGTGCCAGCAGTACGGGACAAGTAGGGAATCAGCCCCAGCATTTT

clone size: .
D gene: .
CDR3 length: 16
V gene: TRBV30
J gene: TRBJ2-6
CDR3 protein: CAWLTAFRSGANVLTF
CDR3 DNA: TGTGCCTGGCTGACAGCCTTCCGCTCTGGGGCCAACGTCCTGACTTTC

clone size: .
D gene: .
CDR3 length: 16
V gene: TRBV3-1/TRBV3-2
J gene: TRBJ2-3
CDR3 protein: CASSQVVGGTTDTQYF
CDR3 DNA: TGTGCCAGCAGCCAAGTGGTCGGCGGCACCACAGATACGCAGTATTTT

clone size: .
D gene: TRBD2
CDR3 length: 16
V gene: TRBV5-1
J gene: TRBJ2-1
CDR3 protein: CASRPAGGPLYNEQFF
CDR3 DNA: TGCGCCAGTCGACCGGCGGGGGGGCCCCTATACAATGAGCAGTTCTTC

clone size: .
D gene: TRBD1
CDR3 length: 13
V gene: TRBV6-6
J gene: TRBJ1-5
CDR3 protein: CASTPDRGQPQHF
CDR3 DNA: TGTGCCAGCACTCCGGACAGGGGACAGCCCCAGCATTTT

clone size: .
D gene: .
CDR3 length: 12
V gene: TRBV6-2/TRBV6-3
J gene: TRBJ2-1
CDR3 protein: CASSWLLNEQFF
CDR3 DNA: TGTGCCAGCAGTTGGCTCTTGAATGAGCAGTTCTTC